One sample yielded the 24 T cell receptor beta chains listed below, sequenced in a study of T-cell memory formation after mild COVID-19 (dated by TCRdb to the early 2020s). Receptor amplification or capture employed 5' RACE. The reads were generated on an Illumina NovaSeq 6000. Through fastp at Q25 and MiXCR, TCRdb rebuilt clones from the public reads, retaining in-frame beta chains. All rows with the same CDR3 protein become a single entry with the most common DNA and genes. The sample table holds 240,000 or so distinct CDR3 sequences, of which approximately 9% were seen once. The top ten constitute roughly a fifth of the sample. Sequences were obtained from PBMCs or a T cell subset sorted from them (not recorded which). These TCRs come from a man younger than 30 who had mild COVID-19 (a few samples of this study predate the infection). The sample titles of this study are shuffled in the database, so cell type and time point are left out; the donor was told from shared clones.

This clonotype was observed a handful of times. This chain connects TRBV4-1 to TRBJ2-4, with D possibly TRBD1 on 6 matching bases. V was clipped by 1 base and J by 7 bases, with 11 bases between them. The germline V gene encodes CDR1 MGHRA and CDR2 YSYEKL. The CDR3 loop spans 14 amino acids. CDR3 nucleotides: TGCGCCAGCAGCCAAGGGCAGGGGCTTAACATTCAGTACTTC. This gives the protein CASSQGQGLNIQYF.

In its sample, this clonotype was seen a few times. V gene TRBV27 combines with J gene TRBJ2-1; unclear D gene. V shed 4 bases and J shed 4 bases, with 5 bases lying between them. Germline CDR1 and CDR2: MNHEY and SMNVEV (reference sequence). This CDR3 comprises 12 residues. The CDR3 protein is CASSSIYNEQFF. The CDR3 nucleotides are TGTGCCAGCAGTTCCATATACAATGAGCAGTTCTTC.

The sample holds a few counts of this clonotype. The chain couples TRBV5-1 to TRBJ2-3; tentatively, D is TRBD1 or TRBD2 (6 bases each). CDR3 length: 15 residues. Trimming took off 1 base at V and 4 bases at J, with 13 bases between the two ends. From germline, CDR1 is SGHRS and CDR2 YFSETQ. The CDR3 nucleotides are TGCGCCAGCAGCTTGTTCGGGGGCCGGGCAGATACGCAGTATTTT. It translates to CASSLFGGRADTQYF.

The sample holds a few counts of this clonotype. V gene TRBV5-1 combines with J gene TRBJ1-1; tentative D call: TRBD1 (6 bases). CDR3 size: 14 residues. V was clipped by 3 bases and J by 0 bases, with 9 bases between them. Germline V gives CDR1 SGHRS, CDR2 YFSETQ. The CDR3 DNA reads TGCGCCAGCAGCTCCTACAGGGTGAACACTGAAGCTTTCTTT. Amino acids: CASSSYRVNTEAFF.

In DNA form, the CDR3 reads TGTGCCAGCAGCCAAGGGGATCCCTGGTCTAGCGGGGGGCTGGGAGAGACCCAGTACTTC. It yields the protein CASSQGDPWSSGGLGETQYF. The chain joins TRBV14 to TRBJ2-5; TRBD2 aligns across 11 bases. The junction had 17 bases not matched to a gene; V was cut back by 1 base and J by 4 bases. CDR3 size: 20 residues. The germline V gene encodes CDR1 SGHDN and CDR2 FVKESK.

This clonotype was counted a few times. The V gene is TRBV10-3, the J gene TRBJ1-5; 12 nucleotides line up with TRBD1. The CDR3 loop spans 16 amino acids. Germline CDR1 and CDR2: ENHRY and SYGVKD. J lost 6 bases, V lost 2 bases, and 5 bases had no gene match. As DNA, the CDR3 is TGTGCCATCAGTGAGGGGGACAGGGGGCTGAGTCAGCCCCAGCATTTT. It encodes CAISEGDRGLSQPQHF.

This clonotype was detected many times. V and J are TRBV6-6 and TRBJ2-3; 8 positions agree with TRBD2. The ends lost 7 bases at V and 4 bases at J; junction bases unmatched: 7. CDR3 length: 14 residues. Germline V gives CDR1 MNHNY, CDR2 SVGAGI (reference sequence). CDR3 nucleotides: TGTGCCAGCACGTACGGGGGGGAGGCAGATACGCAGTATTTT. It translates to CASTYGGEADTQYF.

This clonotype was seen many times. V and J are TRBV24-1 and TRBJ2-1; TRBD2 matches at 9 bases. V lost 2 bases, J lost 5 bases, and 3 bases stayed unmatched. The CDR3 runs to 15 residues. In germline, CDR1 is KGHDR, CDR2 SFDVKD. The CDR3 reads CATSDSASGNNEQFF. Written as DNA, the CDR3 is TGTGCCACCAGTGATTCGGCTAGCGGGAACAATGAGCAGTTCTTC.

A few counts support this clonotype. The J gene is TRBJ1-2, the V gene TRBV27, with 10 bases that match TRBD1. The CDR3 sequence is 16 residues long. V was clipped by 0 bases and J by 4 bases; unmatched bases: 5. Germline V CDR1 and CDR2: MNHEY, SMNVEV (reference sequence). The CDR3, as DNA: TGTGCCAGCAGTTTATCGCCGACAGGGGGCCCCTATGGCTACACCTTC. This translates into CASSLSPTGGPYGYTF.

This chain links TRBV9 with TRBJ2-2; D call uncertain. The germline V gene encodes CDR1 SGDLS and CDR2 YYNGEE. The CDR3 has 14 amino acids. V lost 1 base, J lost 5 bases, and 9 bases lay in between. In DNA form, the CDR3 reads TGTGCCAGCAGCGTACAGGCCCAGACCGGGGAGCTGTTTTTT. Amino acids: CASSVQAQTGELFF.

J is TRBJ2-1 and V is TRBV6-1, with TRBD2 matching over 14 bases. From germline, CDR1 is MNHNS and CDR2 SASEGT. The CDR3 is 18 amino acids. V was clipped by 6 bases and J by 2 bases; unmatched bases: 9. CDR3 region: CASRGLAGASQTYNEQFF. CDR3 coding DNA: TGTGCCAGCAGGGGACTAGCGGGGGCCTCTCAGACCTACAATGAGCAGTTCTTC.

The chain joins TRBV20-1 to TRBJ2-3; 9 bases fit TRBD2. With V trimmed by 6 bases and J by 6 bases, 7 bases remained unmatched. Germline-derived CDR1 and CDR2 are DFQATT and SNEGSKA (reference sequence). This CDR3 contains 13 residues. The CDR3 region is CSAPPLAGDTQYF. The CDR3, as DNA: TGCAGTGCCCCCCCACTAGCGGGCGATACGCAGTATTTT.

The CDR3 sequence is CASSAGQGLSQPQHF. CDR3 bases: TGTGCCAGCAGTGCCGGGCAGGGGTTGAGTCAGCCCCAGCATTTT. This chain links TRBV6-5 with TRBJ1-5; the D gene is possibly TRBD1 (6 bases). The CDR3 is made up of 15 amino acids. Germline CDR1 reads MNHEY; CDR2 reads SVGAGI. V was shortened by 5 bases and J by 6 bases, with 17 bases between the two germline ends.

The chain couples TRBV6-6 to TRBJ2-3; 7 bases are a match to TRBD1. The CDR3 covers 13 residues. The V and J ends lost 7 bases and 5 bases, in that order; junction bases with no gene match: 6. From germline, CDR1 is MNHNY and CDR2 SVGAGI (reference sequence). Here the CDR3 reads CASKSTGVDTQYF. CDR3 DNA: TGTGCCAGCAAATCAACAGGGGTAGATACGCAGTATTTT.

The chain carries TRBV6-6 and TRBJ1-1; D gene unclear. Trimming took off 5 bases at V and 5 bases at J, with 12 bases between the two ends. This CDR3 contains 13 residues. Germline loops: CDR1 MNHNY, CDR2 SVGAGI (reference sequence). The CDR3 protein is CASSRVVGTEAFF. DNA of the CDR3: TGTGCCAGCAGTAGGGTGGTGGGGACTGAAGCTTTCTTT.

This clonotype was seen more than once but under ten times. The gene calls are TRBV3-1 and TRBJ2-5; no reliable D call. The CDR3 runs 12 residues. Trimming removed 3 bases from V and 4 bases from J, with 6 bases in between. Germline assignment: CDR1 LGHDT and CDR2 YNNKEL (reference sequence). The CDR3 DNA sequence: TGTGCCAGCAGCCAGTTCGGAGAGACCCAGTACTTC. It yields the protein CASSQFGETQYF.

This clonotype was detected only a few times. The V call is TRBV18, the J call TRBJ2-7; D is unresolved. This CDR3 comprises 14 residues. V was cut by 3 bases and J by 0 bases, with 9 bases left in between. Germline-derived CDR1 and CDR2 are KGHSH and LQKENI. In DNA form, the CDR3 reads TGTGCCAGCTCACCCCCTCCTAGCTCCTACGAGCAGTACTTC. The encoded protein is CASSPPPSSYEQYF.

There are a few counts of this clonotype. In DNA, the CDR3 is TGTGCCAGCAGCTTGCCCGTTTCTGGGGCCAACGTCCTGACTTTC. Translated: CASSLPVSGANVLTF. The gene calls are TRBV5-6 and TRBJ2-6; no clear D gene. Germline V gives CDR1 SGHDT, CDR2 YYEEEE. The V end lost 1 base, the J end lost 1 base, and 6 bases lay between the germline ends. The CDR3 is 15 residues long.

This clonotype was picked up many times. V and J are TRBV7-3 and TRBJ2-1; D gene ambiguous. The CDR3 spans 13 residues. V gave up 2 bases and J gave up 6 bases, with 8 bases separating them. CDR1 SGHTA and CDR2 FQGTGA come from the germline V gene. For the CDR3, the DNA is TGTGCCAGCAGCTTATCGACCTTCAATGAGCAGTTCTTC. It yields the protein CASSLSTFNEQFF.

In its sample, this clonotype was seen many times. The rearrangement uses TRBV5-1 and TRBJ2-1; 11 bases are shared with TRBD2. Germline V CDR1 and CDR2: SGHRS, YFSETQ. V was clipped by 4 bases and J by 4 bases; unmatched bases: 10. The CDR3 has 17 amino acids. CDR3 in DNA: TGCGCCAGCAGCCCAAGTAGCGGGGGGGCGACTTACAATGAGCAGTTCTTC. It codes for CASSPSSGGATYNEQFF.

This clonotype was detected ten times or more. The chain is built from TRBV12-3 or TRBV12-4 and TRBJ2-7; 11 positions agree with TRBD2. This CDR3 comprises 15 residues. With 3 bases clipped from V and 4 bases from J, the junction kept 5 bases outside the gene matches. The CDR3 sequence is CASSFTSGGKYEQYF. Written as DNA, the CDR3 is TGTGCCAGCAGTTTCACTAGCGGGGGCAAGTACGAGCAGTACTTC.

This clonotype was found a few times. This chain links TRBV7-9 with TRBJ1-1; perhaps TRBD1 as D (5 bases). CDR3 length: 15 amino acids. Germline V gene lookup returns CDR1 SEHNR and CDR2 FQNEAQ (reference sequence). Deletions cut 1 base from V and 7 bases from J, with 16 bases between. CDR3 amino acids: CASSLGSGWRGEAFF. The CDR3 coding sequence is TGTGCCAGCAGCTTAGGTTCGGGCTGGAGGGGTGAAGCTTTCTTT. Looking up the rest from reference TRBV7-9 and TRBJ1-1 gives the full variable domain: DTGVSQNPRHKITKRGQNVTFRCDPISEHNRLYWYRQTLGQGPEFLTYFQNEAQLEKSRLLSDRFSAERPKGSFSTLEIQRTEQGDSAMYLCASSLGSGWRGEAFFGQGTRLTVV.

The chain links TRBV20-1 to TRBJ2-7, with 7 bases fitting TRBD1. Germline trimming cut 1 base from V and 3 bases from J; bases unmatched to any gene: 12. CDR3 length equals 16 residues. Germline values: CDR1 DFQATT, CDR2 SNEGSKA (reference sequence). This CDR3 reads CSARGQGERYFYEQYV. CDR3 coding DNA: TGCAGTGCTAGAGGGCAGGGGGAGAGGTACTTCTACGAGCAGTACGTC.

The V call is TRBV12-3 or TRBV12-4, the J call TRBJ2-3; D perhaps matches TRBD1 (5 bases). The CDR3 loop spans 15 amino acids. V was clipped by 3 bases and J by 9 bases, with 19 bases between them. CDR3 sequence reads: CASSLNWAGLWTQYF. DNA of the CDR3: TGTGCCAGCAGTTTGAACTGGGCAGGGTTATGGACGCAGTATTTT.